This T cell receptor (beta chain) was identified in a study of blood T cell repertoires in COVID-19. The wider study: Sites in the United States, Italy and Spain provided acute and convalescent COVID-19 samples.

As originally analysed: From reference gene primer amplification, estimates of nucleated cell counts were derived. Some clones are missing from TCRdb's copy, which holds only in-frame ones; the method was immunoSEQ multiplex PCR. That table supplies the V and J calls and clone size; D and trimming were determined from the DNA. The sample lists 130,000 to 150,000 clones, 70% to 90% occurring once. Germline assignment: CDR1 DFQATT and CDR2 SNEGSKA (reference sequence). Trimming shortened V by 3 bases and J by 12 bases, and 12 bases separated the two germline ends. CDR3 length equals 10 residues. The sequenced sample consisted of peripheral blood. The chain is built from TRBV20-1 and TRBJ2-7, with a tentative D call TRBD1 (5 bases). This clonotype originated in a man aged 60 to 75 with active or convalescent COVID-19. The chain's CDR3 is CSASLGVPYF. As DNA, the CDR3 is TGCAGTGCTAGTTTAGGGGTGCCGTACTTC.